These 21 T cell receptor beta chains were sequenced from one sample in a study of spatial heterogeneity in lung cancer. Study-wide points: The number of expanded tumor alpha and beta chains correlated with mutation number.

Stated time point: sample taken at primary tumor resection. TCRdb recomputed calls from the 5' RACE reads with MiXCR, one row per CDR3 protein. Of 3,000 to 3,500 distinct CDR3 sequences in the sample, roughly a sixth were seen once. These receptors' antigens are unknown. Here the sequenced sample was lung tumor tissue, taken at surgery. Receptors originate from a male donor with early-stage non-small cell lung cancer.

This clonotype is medium-sized. This sequence joins TRBV7-2 and TRBJ1-4, with unresolved D. Germline CDR1 and CDR2: SGHTA and FQGNSA. This CDR3 spans 16 amino acids. V lost 5 bases and J 2 bases, leaving 15 bases between the germline ends. The CDR3 DNA sequence: TGTGCCAGCAGCACCGGGCGACGTCGGACTAATGAAAAACTGTTTTTT. Amino acid sequence: CASSTGRRRTNEKLFF.

This clonotype is judged medium-sized. The chain uses TRBV4-1 and TRBJ2-7; D is perhaps TRBD1 or TRBD2 (5 bases each). Per the germline V gene, CDR1 is MGHRA and CDR2 is YSYEKL. With 0 bases removed from V and 1 base from J, the gap between germline ends came to 19 bases. The CDR3 extends over 18 amino acids. Written as DNA, the CDR3 is TGCGCCAGCAGCCAAGAAGAGACGGGACGGAGCTATTCCTACGAGCAGTACTTC. This codes for CASSQEETGRSYSYEQYF.

By share, this clonotype ranks as medium-sized. CDR3 region: CASSLDRDYGYTF. CDR3 nucleotides: TGTGCCAGCAGCTTAGATCGTGACTATGGCTACACCTTC. The rearrangement joins TRBV11-2 to TRBJ1-2; D is undetermined. V gave up 0 bases and J gave up 3 bases, with 5 bases separating them. Germline CDR1 is SGHAT and CDR2 is FQNNGV. This CDR3 is 13 amino acids long.

Relative to its sample, this clonotype is large. The chain carries TRBV24-1 and TRBJ2-2; unclear D gene. The CDR3 is 14 residues long. V was trimmed by 4 bases and J by 0 bases, leaving 5 bases between them. Germline V gene lookup returns CDR1 KGHDR and CDR2 SFDVKD. CDR3: CATSDLTNTGELFF. For the CDR3, the DNA is TGTGCCACCAGTGACCTCACGAACACCGGGGAGCTGTTTTTT.

V and J are TRBV7-2 and TRBJ2-3, with TRBD2 identical over 7 bases. The CDR3 totals 18 residues. Trimming took 5 bases from V and 3 from J; bases not matched to a gene: 17. The germline V gene has CDR1 SGHTA and CDR2 FQGNSA. The CDR3 nucleotides read TGTGCCAGCAGCACCCCAATCCGGACTAGGCGGGAGACAGATACGCAGTATTTT. As protein: CASSTPIRTRRETDTQYF.

The genes are TRBV12-3 or TRBV12-4 and TRBJ2-7; 7 bases are a match to TRBD2. This CDR3 is 13 amino acids long. The J segment lost 5 bases and the V segment lost 1 base, leaving 2 bases of the junction unmatched. The DNA for the CDR3 is TGTGCCAGCAGTTTAGGGGGGAGGGACGAGCAGTACTTC. As protein: CASSLGGRDEQYF.

There are a few counts of this clonotype. The genes are TRBV5-4 and TRBJ2-7; TRBD1 aligns across 9 bases. V dropped 9 bases and J dropped 5; count of bases not matched to a gene: 6. The CDR3 is 12 residues long. Germline-derived CDR1 and CDR2 are SGHNT and YYREEE (reference sequence). The DNA for the CDR3 is TGTGCCACCCGGGACAGGGAGGACGAGCAGTACTTC. This translates into CATRDREDEQYF.

This chain connects TRBV28 to TRBJ2-7; unclear D gene. V was shortened by 7 bases and J by 0 bases, with 7 bases between the two germline ends. The CDR3 has 12 residues. CDR1 is MDHEN and CDR2 is SYDVKM in the germline V gene. The CDR3 coding sequence is TGTGCCAGCACTGGGCACTCCTACGAGCAGTACTTC. Translating gives CASTGHSYEQYF.

This clonotype occurred many times. The chain couples TRBV29-1 to TRBJ2-3; 12 nucleotides line up with TRBD2. The trim removed 7 bases at V and 5 bases at J, leaving 16 bases unmatched. Germline V gene lookup returns CDR1 SQVTM and CDR2 ANQGSEA. CDR3 length equals 17 residues. This CDR3 is CSAVRLLAGGTGDTQYF. CDR3 sequence (DNA): TGCAGCGCGGTGCGACTACTAGCGGGAGGTACAGGAGATACGCAGTATTTT.

This rearrangement joins TRBV20-1 to TRBJ2-1, with D maybe TRBD1 (5 bases). Deletions cut 1 base from V and 6 bases from J, with 16 bases between. The CDR3 runs to 15 residues. Germline lookup yields CDR1 DFQATT and CDR2 SNEGSKA (reference sequence). CDR3 loop: CSARVTEGVSNEQFF. In DNA form, the CDR3 reads TGCAGTGCTAGAGTGACAGAAGGGGTTTCCAATGAGCAGTTCTTC.

The table lists this clonotype with a few counts. The J gene is TRBJ2-7, the V gene TRBV6-5; 11 bases agree with TRBD1. CDR1 is MNHEY and CDR2 is SVGAGI in the germline V gene. J lost 2 bases, V lost 5 bases, and 2 bases had no gene match. The CDR3 is 14 amino acids. The CDR3 sequence: CASSLDRGPYEQYF. CDR3 sequence (DNA): TGTGCCAGCAGTCTGGACAGGGGGCCCTACGAGCAGTACTTC.

This clonotype qualifies as medium-sized (0.01 to 0.1%). The CDR3 sequence: CSVELAHYNEQFF. CDR3 nucleotide sequence: TGCAGCGTTGAGCTAGCGCACTACAATGAGCAGTTCTTC. The chain is built from TRBV29-1 and TRBJ2-1, with a tentative D call TRBD2 (6 bases). The CDR3 loop spans 13 amino acids. Germline lookup yields CDR1 SQVTM and CDR2 ANQGSEA. Trimming took off 3 bases at V and 3 bases at J, with 9 bases between the two ends.

This clonotype was seen at least ten times. The rearrangement links TRBV10-3 to TRBJ2-5; the D gene is possibly TRBD2 (6 bases). V was clipped by 11 bases and J by 4 bases, with 17 bases between them. The CDR3 has 13 amino acids. Germline lookup yields CDR1 ENHRY and CDR2 SYGVKD. CDR3 region: CAATGLQGETQYF. CDR3 nucleotides: TGTGCCGCCACGGGACTTCAGGGAGAGACCCAGTACTTC.

This clonotype is classed as medium-sized. The V call is TRBV30, the J call TRBJ2-2; tentative D call: TRBD2 (5 bases). This CDR3 is built from 15 residues. V was trimmed by 3 bases and J by 9 bases, leaving 20 bases between them. Germline V gene sequence: CDR1 GTSNPN, CDR2 SVGIG (reference sequence). The CDR3 region is CAWRAADSKTRELFF. CDR3 coding DNA: TGTGCCTGGAGGGCCGCGGACTCAAAAACTAGGGAGCTGTTTTTT.

This clonotype is large in the sample. The chain combines TRBV7-8 with TRBJ2-1; the D gene is possibly TRBD2 (5 bases). Germline values: CDR1 SGHVS, CDR2 FQNEAQ. V lost 8 bases and J 5 bases, leaving 16 bases between the germline ends. The CDR3 loop spans 14 amino acids. In nucleotides, the CDR3 is TGTGCCAGCCGGCGTGCGGGTCAAAACAATGAGCAGTTCTTC. Protein: CASRRAGQNNEQFF. Full variable domain (remainder filled in from reference TRBV7-8 and TRBJ2-1): GAGVSQSPRYKVAKRGQDVALRCDPISGHVSLFWYQQALGQGPEFLTYFQNEAQLDKSGLPSDRFFAERPEGSVSTLKIQRTQQEDSAVYLCASRRAGQNNEQFFGPGTRLTVL.

Judged by abundance, this clonotype is medium-sized (0.01 to 0.1%). This chain links TRBV7-6 with TRBJ2-7; weak D call: TRBD2 (6 bases). With 3 bases removed from V and 2 bases from J, the gap between germline ends came to 11 bases. Germline V gene data show CDR1 as SGHVS and CDR2 as FNYEAQ. There are 14 residues in the CDR3. The chain's CDR3 is CASSFTEGTYEQYF. CDR3 bases: TGTGCCAGCAGCTTTACGGAGGGAACCTACGAGCAGTACTTC. Drawing the rest from reference TRBV7-6 and TRBJ2-7, the complete variable domain is GAGVSQSPRYKVTKRGQDVALRCDPISGHVSLYWYRQALGQGPEFLTYFNYEAQQDKSGLPNDRFSAERPEGSISTLTIQRTEQRDSAMYRCASSFTEGTYEQYFGPGTRLTVT.

The V gene is TRBV12-3 or TRBV12-4, the J gene TRBJ2-5; no reliable D call. V lost 7 bases and J 1 base, leaving 13 bases between the germline ends. The CDR3 extends over 14 amino acids. CDR3: CASTSDGLQETQYF. The CDR3 bases are TGTGCCAGCACCTCTGACGGCCTCCAAGAGACCCAGTACTTC.

This clonotype is medium-sized within its sample. The chain uses TRBV24-1 and TRBJ2-3; 16 bases are shared with TRBD2. Germline CDR1 KGHDR, CDR2 SFDVKD. V lost 4 bases, J lost 5 bases, and 5 bases stayed unmatched. The CDR3 is 17 amino acids. CDR3 in amino acids: CATSDRGTSGRGDTQYF. In nucleotides, the CDR3 is TGTGCCACCAGTGACCGGGGGACTAGCGGGAGGGGAGATACGCAGTATTTT.

This clonotype counts as medium-sized. V gene TRBV9 combines with J gene TRBJ1-6; the D gene is possibly TRBD1 (5 bases). Per germline, CDR1 SGDLS and CDR2 YYNGEE. V lost 4 bases and J lost 15, with 23 bases in between. The CDR3 contains 15 residues. The CDR3 nucleotides are TGTGCCAGCAGCCCCCGGGACGGGGGAATTCAAGTCCTCCACTTT. Its protein is CASSPRDGGIQVLHF.

This clonotype was seen many times. The chain joins TRBV7-9 to TRBJ2-1, with D perhaps assigned TRBD1 or TRBD2 (5 bases each). Trimming removed 5 bases from V and 10 bases from J, with 24 bases in between. The CDR3 totals 16 residues. CDR1 is SEHNR and CDR2 is FQNEAQ in the germline V gene (reference sequence). The CDR3 spells CASSPGAGGGPVEQFF. The CDR3 region has the DNA TGTGCCAGCAGCCCCGGGGCCGGAGGCGGACCGGTGGAGCAGTTCTTC.

For this clonotype: This likely comes from a read error, as the CDR3 has no conserved phenylalanine or tryptophan at its end. This chain links TRBV6-1 with TRBJ2-7, with TRBD2 identical over 11 bases. Germline V lookup: CDR1 MNHNS, CDR2 SASEGT. The CDR3 extends over 17 amino acids. Unmatched junction bases numbered 8, after V lost 4 bases and J lost 0 bases. This chain's CDR3 is CASSAGTSGALSYEQYL. DNA for the CDR3: TGTGCCAGCAGTGCCGGGACTAGCGGAGCCCTCTCCTACGAGCAGTACCTC.